This passage covers 14 T cell receptor beta chains from one sample sequenced in a study of blood T cell repertoires in COVID-19 (dated by TCRdb to 2018 to 2020). Library generation was performed with the immunoSEQ multiplex PCR assay. This is the immuneACCESS table as TCRdb keeps it, with only in-frame sequences that have V and J called. A part of the clones is gone; compared with another copy, unresolved V genes explain less than half, and the rest is unexplained. Within this sample are approximately 150,000 clones, with roughly 84% of them counted one time only. About a sixth of the sample lies in the top ten. Sequenced sample: peripheral blood. Receptors were obtained from a woman aged 80 or over with acute or convalescent COVID-19.

The chain is built from TRBV7-2 and TRBJ2-5; 10 nucleotides match TRBD2. Germline values: CDR1 SGHTA, CDR2 FQGNSA. Germline trimming cut 2 bases from V and 5 bases from J; bases unmatched to any gene: 11. The CDR3 runs to 17 residues. The CDR3 DNA follows: TGTGCCAGCAGCTTAAGGGGGGCTAGCGGGAGTTGGGAGACCCAGTACTTC. This codes for CASSLRGASGSWETQYF. The complete variable domain, with remaining parts taken from reference TRBV7-2 and TRBJ2-5, reads GAGVSQSPSNKVTEKGKDVELRCDPISGHTALYWYRQSLGQGLEFLIYFQGNSAPDKSGLPSDRFSAERTGGSVSTLTIQRTQQEDSAVYLCASSLRGASGSWETQYFGPGTRLLVL.

The genes are TRBV5-6 and TRBJ2-1, with TRBD2 identical over 7 bases. The CDR3 spans 16 residues. Germline-derived CDR1 and CDR2 are SGHDT and YYEEEE. The trim removed 4 bases at V and 2 bases at J, leaving 9 bases unmatched. CDR3 DNA: TGTGCCAGCAGCCTAATAGAAAGCGGGGCCTACAATGAGCAGTTCTTC. Amino acids: CASSLIESGAYNEQFF.

This clone occurred once. The chain recombines TRBV14 with TRBJ1-2; D is uncertain. CDR3 length: 12 residues. V dropped 4 bases and J dropped 10 bases, with 13 bases sitting between them. Germline loops: CDR1 SGHDN, CDR2 FVKESK. CDR3 in DNA: TGTGCCAGCAGCCCTCTTATCCAGGACTACACCTTC. Translation: CASSPLIQDYTF.

The chain combines TRBV5-1 with TRBJ1-1; a possible D gene is TRBD1 (5 bases). From germline, CDR1 is SGHRS and CDR2 YFSETQ. V lost 4 bases to trimming and J lost 0 bases, with 16 bases between them. CDR3 length: 16 residues. Here the CDR3 reads CASSQGEGTMNTEAFF. The CDR3 region has the DNA TGCGCCAGCAGCCAAGGGGAGGGAACCATGAACACTGAAGCTTTCTTT.

CDR3 sequence: CASRTGGNSPLHF. CDR3 sequence (DNA): TGTGCCAGTCGGACAGGGGGCAATTCACCCCTCCACTTT. The V gene is TRBV19, the J gene TRBJ1-6; 11 bases are shared with TRBD1. Germline V CDR1 and CDR2: LNHDA, SQIVND (reference sequence). The trim removed 8 bases at V and 7 bases at J, leaving 1 base unmatched. The CDR3 length is 13 residues. Full variable domain (remainder filled in from reference TRBV19 and TRBJ1-6): DGGITQSPKYLFRKEGQNVTLSCEQNLNHDAMYWYRQDPGQGLRLIYYSQIVNDFQKGDIAEGYSVSREKKESFPLTVTSAQKNPTAFYLCASRTGGNSPLHFGNGTRLTVT.

The rearrangement uses TRBV13 and TRBJ2-1; D may be TRBD2 (6 bases). Looked up from germline, CDR1 is PRHDT and CDR2 is FYEKMQ (reference sequence). The CDR3 extends over 15 amino acids. V was clipped by 3 bases and J by 7 bases, with 16 bases between them. This chain's CDR3 is CASSFRGRSVNEQFF. Written as DNA, the CDR3 is TGTGCCAGCAGCTTTAGAGGGAGGTCCGTGAATGAGCAGTTCTTC. Full variable domain (missing parts from reference TRBV13 and TRBJ2-1): AAGVIQSPRHLIKEKRETATLKCYPIPRHDTVYWYQQGPGQDPQFLISFYEKMQSDKGSIPDRFSAQQFSDYHSELNMSSLELGDSALYFCASSFRGRSVNEQFFGPGTRLTVL.

The J gene is TRBJ2-5, the V gene TRBV5-1, with 9 bases identical to TRBD1. Germline values: CDR1 SGHRS, CDR2 YFSETQ. The CDR3 spans 15 residues. V gave up 4 bases and J gave up 5 bases; unmatched junction bases: 9. The DNA for the CDR3 is TGCGCCAGCAGCCCGGACAGGGGTGTTTCGGAGACCCAGTACTTC. Protein sequence: CASSPDRGVSETQYF.

J is TRBJ2-3 and V is TRBV7-2; TRBD2 matches 8 bases. V shed 0 bases, J shed 3 bases, and the junction held 5 bases outside the gene matches. The germline V gene encodes CDR1 SGHTA and CDR2 FQGNSA. The CDR3 is made up of 16 amino acids. CDR3: CASSLARGLETDTQYF. CDR3 nucleotides: TGTGCCAGCAGCTTAGCGCGGGGACTAGAAACAGATACGCAGTATTTT. Variable domain in full (rest from reference TRBV7-2 and TRBJ2-3): GAGVSQSPSNKVTEKGKDVELRCDPISGHTALYWYRQSLGQGLEFLIYFQGNSAPDKSGLPSDRFSAERTGGSVSTLTIQRTQQEDSAVYLCASSLARGLETDTQYFGPGTRLTVL.

The gene calls are TRBV30 and TRBJ1-4, with TRBD1 matching over 9 bases. Germline loops: CDR1 GTSNPN, CDR2 SVGIG (reference sequence). This CDR3 has 14 amino acids. V dropped 3 bases and J dropped 8; count of bases not matched to a gene: 7. The CDR3 nucleotides read TGTGCCTGGAGCGGACAGGGGAATTTCGAAAAACTGTTTTTT. This codes for CAWSGQGNFEKLFF.

The chain couples TRBV7-2 to TRBJ2-1, with 11 bases lining up with TRBD2. V shed 3 bases, J shed 7 bases, and the junction held 8 bases outside the gene matches. Germline V gene sequence: CDR1 SGHTA, CDR2 FQGNSA. The CDR3 covers 16 residues. Here the CDR3 reads CASSFSGGAAGNEQFF. CDR3 nucleotide sequence: TGTGCCAGCAGCTTTAGCGGGGGGGCCGCGGGGAATGAGCAGTTCTTC.

The gene calls are TRBV19 and TRBJ1-3; 9 nucleotides match TRBD1. V lost 7 bases to trimming and J lost 3 bases; unmatched junction nucleotides: 7. The CDR3 loop spans 15 amino acids. From germline, CDR1 is LNHDA and CDR2 SQIVND (reference sequence). The CDR3 region is CASNDRDRVGNTIYF. In nucleotides, the CDR3 is TGTGCCAGTAACGACCGGGACAGGGTTGGAAACACCATATATTTT.

The chain couples TRBV15 to TRBJ1-5, with a possible D match to TRBD1 (6 bases). Per germline, CDR1 LNHNV and CDR2 YYDKDF (reference sequence). Between the trimmed V and J ends, which lost 0 bases and 4 bases, there was a span of 16 bases. This CDR3 is built from 17 residues. Written as DNA, the CDR3 is TGTGCCACCAGCAGAGATGCCCCTGGGACACTGAATCAGCCCCAGCATTTT. Encoded protein: CATSRDAPGTLNQPQHF.

This clone was seen only a few times. This CDR3 is also generated by other DNA sequences in the sample. V is TRBV19 and J is TRBJ1-1; no reliable D call. The CDR3 extends over 13 amino acids. The germline V gene encodes CDR1 LNHDA and CDR2 SQIVND (reference sequence). V lost 3 bases, J lost 1 base, and 6 bases lay in between. CDR3 in amino acids: CASSISRNTEAFF. For the CDR3, the DNA is TGTGCCAGTAGTATTTCGCGGAACACTGAAGCTTTCTTT.

This clone has just a few counts. The J gene is TRBJ1-1, the V gene TRBV6-6; maybe TRBD1 (6 bases). Trimming shortened V by 6 bases and J by 1 base, and 15 bases separated the two germline ends. CDR1 and CDR2 (germline): MNHNY, SVGAGI (reference sequence). The CDR3 runs to 15 residues. The CDR3 protein is CASSPPGGQNTEAFF. The CDR3 coding sequence is TGTGCCAGCAGCCCACCGGGGGGCCAGAACACTGAAGCTTTCTTT.